This TCR beta chain was captured in a study of cytomegalovirus exposure and HLA in healthy donors. Study results and limitations: It was reported in a later analysis that an Asian-associated ancestry cluster showed fewer N-insertions than the roughly 710-donor mean.

Donors consisted of healthy bone marrow donors. With 60 Vbeta and 13 Jbeta primers, the PCR was carried out. Profiled with immunoSEQ multiplex PCR; TCRdb holds only in-frame clones, not every one. The sample holds 150,000 to 200,000 clones, over 75% seen once. CDR3 size: 18 residues. Per germline, CDR1 SNHLY and CDR2 FYNNEI. Germline trimming cut 8 bases from V and 2 bases from J; bases unmatched to any gene: 18. On this clone: Its antigen is not identified.

The TCR originated in a man in his late teens or twenties in good health and CMV-seronegative. The rearrangement links TRBV2 to TRBJ2-5; TRBD2 agrees at 9 bases. Material for sequencing was PBMCs. This CDR3 is CASYVTGTSRSRQETQYF. The CDR3 region has the DNA TGTGCCAGCTACGTAACAGGGACTAGCCGCTCACGGCAAGAGACCCAGTACTTC.